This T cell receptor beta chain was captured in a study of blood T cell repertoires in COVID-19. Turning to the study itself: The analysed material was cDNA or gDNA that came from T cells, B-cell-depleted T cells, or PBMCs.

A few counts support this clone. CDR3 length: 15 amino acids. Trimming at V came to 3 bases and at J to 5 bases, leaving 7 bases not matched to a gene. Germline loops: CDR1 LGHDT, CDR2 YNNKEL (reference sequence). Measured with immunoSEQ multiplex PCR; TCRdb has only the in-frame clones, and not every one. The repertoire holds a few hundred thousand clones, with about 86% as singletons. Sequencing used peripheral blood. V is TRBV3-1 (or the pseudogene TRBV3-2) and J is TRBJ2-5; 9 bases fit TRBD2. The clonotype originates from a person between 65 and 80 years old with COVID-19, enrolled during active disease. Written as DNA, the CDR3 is TGTGCCAGCAGCCAGGGTAGCGGGGGAGGTGAGACCCAGTACTTC. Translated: CASSQGSGGGETQYF.